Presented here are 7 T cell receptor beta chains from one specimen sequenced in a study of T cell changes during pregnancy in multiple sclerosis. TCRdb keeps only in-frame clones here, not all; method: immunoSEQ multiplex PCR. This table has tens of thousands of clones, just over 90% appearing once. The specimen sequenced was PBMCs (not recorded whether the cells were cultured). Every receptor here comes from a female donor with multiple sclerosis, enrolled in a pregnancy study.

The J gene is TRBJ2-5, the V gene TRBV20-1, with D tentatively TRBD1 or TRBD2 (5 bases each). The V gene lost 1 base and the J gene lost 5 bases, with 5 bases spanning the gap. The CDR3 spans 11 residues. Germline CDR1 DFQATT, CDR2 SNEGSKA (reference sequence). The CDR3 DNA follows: TGCAGTGCTAGAGGGGGGGAGACCCAGTACTTC. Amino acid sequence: CSARGGETQYF.

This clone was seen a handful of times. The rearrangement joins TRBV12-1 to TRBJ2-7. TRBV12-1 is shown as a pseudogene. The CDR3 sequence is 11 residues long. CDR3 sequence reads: CLGKQSYEQYF. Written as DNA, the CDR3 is TGTCTAGGGAAACAGAGCTACGAGCAGTACTTC.

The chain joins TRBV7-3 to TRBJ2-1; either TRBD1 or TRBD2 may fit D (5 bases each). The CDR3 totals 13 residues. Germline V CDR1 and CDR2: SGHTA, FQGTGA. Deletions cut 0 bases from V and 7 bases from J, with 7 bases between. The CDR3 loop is CASSLTGENEQFF. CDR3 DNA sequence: TGTGCCAGCAGCTTAACGGGGGAAAATGAGCAGTTCTTC.

The CDR3 DNA follows: TGCGCCAGCAGCTCGGGACAGGAGTATGAGACCCAGTACTTC. Its protein product is CASSSGQEYETQYF. The V call is TRBV5-1, the J call TRBJ2-5, with 8 bases aligning to TRBD1. The CDR3 contains 14 residues. Trimming cost V 3 bases and J 5 bases; bases outside gene matches: 6. Germline CDR1 is SGHRS and CDR2 is YFSETQ.

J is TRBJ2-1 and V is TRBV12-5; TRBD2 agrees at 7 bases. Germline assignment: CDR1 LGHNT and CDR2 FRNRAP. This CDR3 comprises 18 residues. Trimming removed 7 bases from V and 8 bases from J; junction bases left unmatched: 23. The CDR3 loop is CASAFVPLGGEGQDEQFF. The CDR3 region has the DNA TGTGCTAGTGCCTTTGTTCCCCTCGGAGGGGAGGGCCAGGATGAGCAGTTCTTC.

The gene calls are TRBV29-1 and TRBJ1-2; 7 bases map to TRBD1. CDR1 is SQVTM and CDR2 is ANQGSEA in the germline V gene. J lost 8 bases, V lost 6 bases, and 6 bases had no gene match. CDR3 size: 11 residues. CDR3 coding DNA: TGCAGCGTCACAGGGGTCGGGGGCTACACCTTC. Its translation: CSVTGVGGYTF.

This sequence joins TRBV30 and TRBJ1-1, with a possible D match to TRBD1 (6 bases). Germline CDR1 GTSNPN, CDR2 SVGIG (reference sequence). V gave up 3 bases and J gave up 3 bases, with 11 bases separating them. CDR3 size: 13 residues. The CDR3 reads CAWRDRVDTEAFF. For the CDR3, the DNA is TGTGCCTGGAGGGACAGAGTAGACACTGAAGCTTTCTTT.